This entry lists 18 T cell receptor beta chains sequenced from one sample in a study of cytomegalovirus exposure and HLA in healthy donors. 60 Vbeta and 13 Jbeta primers were used in PCR. Some clones are missing from TCRdb's copy, which holds only in-frame ones; the method was immunoSEQ multiplex PCR. The sample contains around 150,000 clones, less than 85% of which appear only once. Sequenced material: PBMCs. Receptors originate from a man aged 35 to 55 in good health and CMV-seronegative.

The chain's CDR3 is CAISRQGAEAFF. CDR3 DNA sequence: TGTGCCATCAGTCGACAGGGAGCTGAAGCTTTCTTT. The chain links TRBV10-3 to TRBJ1-1, with 7 bases fitting TRBD1. From germline, CDR1 is ENHRY and CDR2 SYGVKD. This CDR3 is built from 12 residues. Trimming at V came to 5 bases and at J to 6 bases, leaving 3 bases not matched to a gene.

J is TRBJ2-2 and V is TRBV7-2; unclear D gene. This CDR3 region has 15 residues. Per the germline V gene, CDR1 is SGHTA and CDR2 is FQGNSA. V lost 1 base, J lost 8 bases, and 14 bases lay in between. CDR3 residues: CASSLVILVPGELFF. In nucleotides, the CDR3 is TGTGCCAGCAGCTTAGTTATCCTAGTCCCGGGGGAGCTGTTTTTT. Supplemented by reference TRBV7-2 and TRBJ2-2, the full variable domain reads GAGVSQSPSNKVTEKGKDVELRCDPISGHTALYWYRQSLGQGLEFLIYFQGNSAPDKSGLPSDRFSAERTGGSVSTLTIQRTQQEDSAVYLCASSLVILVPGELFFGEGSRLTVL.

This chain uses TRBV18 with TRBJ2-7, with TRBD2 matching 8 bases. Germline CDR1 KGHSH, CDR2 LQKENI. The CDR3 sequence is 15 residues long. V trimming: 0 bases; J trimming: 5 bases; junction bases outside the gene matches: 6. The CDR3 coding sequence is TGTGCCAGCTCACCACCGTCCGGGACTAGGAACGAGCAGTACTTC. Its protein is CASSPPSGTRNEQYF.

This clone was found once. CDR3 sequence (DNA): TGTGCCAGTAGTAGGTCGCAGGGCAGTAACTATGGCTACACCTTC. It codes for CASSRSQGSNYGYTF. J is TRBJ1-2 and V is TRBV19, with TRBD1 as a possible D gene (5 bases). The germline gives CDR1 LNHDA, CDR2 SQIVND (reference sequence). The CDR3 has 15 amino acids. With 4 bases removed from V and 1 base from J, the gap between germline ends came to 13 bases.

V is TRBV9 and J is TRBJ2-7; perhaps TRBD2 as D (5 bases). The CDR3 has 12 amino acids. Germline lookup yields CDR1 SGDLS and CDR2 YYNGEE. Deletions cut 6 bases from V and 3 bases from J, with 10 bases between. The CDR3 region has the DNA TGTGCCAGCAACACTAGGCGCTACGAGCAGTACTTC. It codes for CASNTRRYEQYF. The whole variable domain, remainder taken from reference TRBV9 and TRBJ2-7, is DSGVTQTPKHLITATGQRVTLRCSPRSGDLSVYWYQQSLDQGLQFLIQYYNGEERAKGNILERFSAQQFPDLHSELNLSSLELGDSALYFCASNTRRYEQYFGPGTRLTVT.

This chain connects TRBV10-3 to TRBJ2-5; 8 positions match TRBD1. The CDR3 contains 13 residues. Per the germline V gene, CDR1 is ENHRY and CDR2 is SYGVKD. The V gene end was trimmed by 8 bases and the J gene end by 5 bases; junction bases not matched to a gene: 7. Here the CDR3 reads CAIRDRLGETQYF. CDR3 coding DNA: TGTGCCATCCGGGACAGGCTGGGGGAGACCCAGTACTTC.

J is TRBJ2-1 and V is TRBV5-1; 7 positions agree with TRBD2. V shed 0 bases and J 5 bases; nucleotides not matched to a gene: 5. The CDR3 runs to 15 residues. Germline CDR1 is SGHRS and CDR2 is YFSETQ. DNA for the CDR3: TGCGCCAGCAGCTTGGGGGCGGGAGCGAACAATGAGCAGTTCTTC. This translates into CASSLGAGANNEQFF.

The chain employs TRBV7-2 and TRBJ2-5; TRBD2 agrees at 10 bases. V shed 5 bases, J shed 3 bases, and the junction held 6 bases outside the gene matches. CDR3 length: 15 amino acids. In germline, CDR1 is SGHTA, CDR2 FQGNSA. The CDR3 sequence is CASSLRTSGEETQYF. CDR3 DNA sequence: TGTGCCAGCAGCCTAAGGACTAGCGGTGAAGAGACCCAGTACTTC.

The chain uses TRBV7-9 and TRBJ1-1; D is undetermined. The CDR3 extends over 15 amino acids. The V gene's germline CDR1 is SEHNR and CDR2 FQNEAQ (reference sequence). Trimming removed 0 bases at V and 2 bases at J, with 10 bases between. The CDR3 sequence is CASSLAIPGNTEAFF. Written as DNA, the CDR3 is TGTGCCAGCAGCTTAGCAATACCGGGAAACACTGAAGCTTTCTTT.

The chain joins TRBV9 to TRBJ1-2; no clear D. Germline V CDR1 and CDR2: SGDLS, YYNGEE. V dropped 4 bases and J dropped 3 bases, with 10 bases sitting between them. The length of the CDR3 is 13 residues. The CDR3 nucleotides are TGTGCCAGCAGCCCTAGAGACTACTATGGCTACACCTTC. The encoded protein is CASSPRDYYGYTF.

V is TRBV25-1 and J is TRBJ2-7; 9 bases line up with TRBD1. The CDR3 has 14 residues. The junction had 6 bases not matched to a gene; V was cut back by 6 bases and J by 3 bases. From germline, CDR1 is MGHDK and CDR2 SYGVNS. This CDR3 reads CASSEQGADYEQYF. In DNA form, the CDR3 reads TGTGCCAGCAGCGAACAGGGGGCCGACTACGAGCAGTACTTC.

This clone has a handful of counts. The chain has TRBV19 and TRBJ1-2; 7 bases match TRBD1. The V and J ends lost 6 bases and 5 bases, in that order; junction bases with no gene match: 9. The germline CDR1 and CDR2 sequences are LNHDA and SQIVND (reference sequence). This CDR3 comprises 14 residues. The CDR3 here is CASSETGRRYGYTF. The CDR3 nucleotides read TGTGCCAGTAGCGAGACAGGGCGCCGGTATGGCTACACCTTC.

This clone appeared a single time. The chain joins TRBV28 to TRBJ1-1; D not certain. The CDR3 covers 16 residues. Germline lookup yields CDR1 MDHEN and CDR2 SYDVKM. The V gene lost 6 bases and the J gene lost 1 base, with 18 bases spanning the gap. The CDR3 sequence is CASSPFTVGRNTEAFF. CDR3 in DNA: TGTGCCAGCAGCCCTTTCACTGTGGGGAGGAACACTGAAGCTTTCTTT.

This clone has more than one count but fewer than ten. The V call is TRBV21-1, the J call TRBJ2-1; the table's D call of TRBD1 was not tested on the DNA. TRBV21-1 is a pseudogene locus. This CDR3 has 17 amino acids. The CDR3 DNA reads as TGTGCCAGCAGCGATCGGACAGTTAGCATTTCCTACAATGAGCAGTTCTTC. This codes for CASSDRTVSISYNEQFF.

The table lists this clone with a few counts. The chain combines TRBV7-2 with TRBJ2-7; TRBD1 is a possible D gene (6 bases). This CDR3 region has 14 residues. Per the germline V gene, CDR1 is SGHTA and CDR2 is FQGNSA. V lost 5 bases and J lost 2, with 13 bases in between. The CDR3 bases are TGTGCCAGCAGCGTTACCAGGGGAACCTACGAGCAGTACTTC. Translating gives CASSVTRGTYEQYF.

The chain joins TRBV19 to TRBJ2-2; D not certain. Germline CDR1 and CDR2: LNHDA and SQIVND (reference sequence). This CDR3 spans 15 amino acids. The V end was cut by 2 bases, the J end by 2 bases, with 9 bases between. DNA for the CDR3: TGTGCCAGTAGTATACGGAGAGGTAACACCGGGGAGCTGTTTTTT. Amino acids: CASSIRRGNTGELFF.

As for this clone: The junction departs from the called germline gene at one end, perhaps through a read error. The chain uses TRBV7-9 and TRBJ1-2; 9 bases map to TRBD1. This CDR3 is 16 amino acids long. Germline V gene data show CDR1 as SEHNR and CDR2 as FQNEAQ (reference sequence). As DNA, the CDR3 is TGTTCCAGCAGCTCTCAGGACAGGGGTGGTAACTATGGCTACACCTTC. Amino acids: CSSSSQDRGGNYGYTF.

The gene calls are TRBV11-2 and TRBJ1-2; 7 bases are a match to TRBD1. CDR3 size: 14 residues. V lost 5 bases, J lost 6 bases, and 9 bases stayed unmatched. CDR1 SGHAT and CDR2 FQNNGV come from the germline V gene. CDR3 nucleotide sequence: TGTGCCAGCAGCGCGAGTACAGGGGTCCATGGCTACACCTTC. Its protein is CASSASTGVHGYTF.